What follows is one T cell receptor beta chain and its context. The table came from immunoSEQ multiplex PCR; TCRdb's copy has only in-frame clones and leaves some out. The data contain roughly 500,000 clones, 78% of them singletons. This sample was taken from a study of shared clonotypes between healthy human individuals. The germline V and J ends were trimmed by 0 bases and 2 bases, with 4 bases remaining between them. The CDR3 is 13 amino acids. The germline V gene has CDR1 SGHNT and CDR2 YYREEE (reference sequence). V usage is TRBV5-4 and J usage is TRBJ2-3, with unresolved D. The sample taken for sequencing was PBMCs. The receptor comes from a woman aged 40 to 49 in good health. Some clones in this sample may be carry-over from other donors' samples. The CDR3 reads CASSLGSTDTQYF. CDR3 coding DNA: TGTGCCAGCAGCTTGGGCTCCACAGATACGCAGTATTTT.